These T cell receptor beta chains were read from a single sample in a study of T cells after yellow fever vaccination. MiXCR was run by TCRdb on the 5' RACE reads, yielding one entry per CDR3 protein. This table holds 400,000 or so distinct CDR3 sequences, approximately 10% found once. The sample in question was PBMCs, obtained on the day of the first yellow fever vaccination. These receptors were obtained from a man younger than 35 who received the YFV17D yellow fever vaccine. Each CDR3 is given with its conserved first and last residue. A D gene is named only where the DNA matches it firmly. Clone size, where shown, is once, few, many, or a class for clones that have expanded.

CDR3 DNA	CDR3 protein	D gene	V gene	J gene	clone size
TGTGCCAGCAGCCGTGCGCGGAAGACAAACAATGAGCAGTTCTTC	CASSRARKTNNEQFF	.	TRBV7-9	TRBJ2-1	few
TGTGCCAGCAGCTCAATAGCGGGGGGACGCACCGGGGAGCTGTTTTTT	CASSSIAGGRTGELFF	TRBD2	TRBV11-2	TRBJ2-2	many
TGTGCCAGCAGTGAGTGGATTTTAATCGATGAGCAGTTCTTC	CASSEWILIDEQFF	.	TRBV6-1	TRBJ2-1	.
TGCAGTGTCCCCTCGGCAGGGGAGACCCAGTACTTC	CSVPSAGETQYF	.	TRBV20-1	TRBJ2-5	few
TGCGCCAGCAGCTTGTGGGGTCTTGCCCCTCCGAACACCGGGGAGCTGTTTTTT	CASSLWGLAPPNTGELFF	.	TRBV5-1	TRBJ2-2	few
TGCGCCAGCAGCCAAGAGGTGGCTAGGGGCTACACCTTC	CASSQEVARGYTF	.	TRBV4-3	TRBJ1-2	few
TGCGCCAGCAGCTTGGAGGGGCTGAATTCACCCCTCCACTTT	CASSLEGLNSPLHF	.	TRBV5-1	TRBJ1-6	many
TGCGCCAGCAGCTTCGAGACAGATACGCAGTATTTT	CASSFETDTQYF	.	TRBV5-1	TRBJ2-3	.
TGCGCCAGCAGTCCTGACAGGTTGCAAGAGACCCAGTACTTC	CASSPDRLQETQYF	.	TRBV5-1	TRBJ2-5	.
TGCAGACCAAAGACATTTAACACTGAAGCTTTCTTT	CRPKTFNTEAFF	.	TRBV29-1	TRBJ1-1	few
TGCAGCTCGGAGATGGGGAACACCGGGGAGCTGTTTTTT	CSSEMGNTGELFF	.	TRBV29-1	TRBJ2-2	.
TGTGCCAGCAAACACGGGCAGGGAAACACCGGGGAGCTGTTTTTT	CASKHGQGNTGELFF	.	TRBV6-1	TRBJ2-2	.
TGCGCCAGCAGCGAGCTACAGGGGACGATAGATACGCAGTATTTT	CASSELQGTIDTQYF	TRBD1	TRBV5-1	TRBJ2-3	many
TGTGCCAGCAGCTTGGGAGGACTAGCGGGCACAGATACGCAGTATTTT	CASSLGGLAGTDTQYF	TRBD2	TRBV7-6	TRBJ2-3	few
TGCGCCAGCAGCCAAGGCTGGTCTGTCGGTCAGCCCCAGCATTTT	CASSQGWSVGQPQHF	.	TRBV4-3	TRBJ1-5	.
TGTGCCAGTAGCCCCACGGGGTGGTCGCGTGGCTACACCTTC	CASSPTGWSRGYTF	.	TRBV19	TRBJ1-2	few
TGCGCCAGCAGCCAGACCGGACAGGGGACCTTCTACGAGCAGTACTTC	CASSQTGQGTFYEQYF	TRBD1	TRBV4-1	TRBJ2-7	many
TGTGCCAGCAGCTTTCCGACTAGCGGGGGGGCCCCAGATACGCAGTATTTT	CASSFPTSGGAPDTQYF	TRBD2	TRBV7-9	TRBJ2-3	many
TGTGCCTGGAGTGATTGGGGGGATCAGCCCCAGCATTTT	CAWSDWGDQPQHF	.	TRBV30	TRBJ1-5	.
TGTGCCAGCAGCTCCAGGGGTTCGGAGACCCAGTACTTC	CASSSRGSETQYF	.	TRBV7-8	TRBJ2-5	.
TGCAGCGTTGACTCAGGGTATAACCCCTACAATGAGCAGTTCTTC	CSVDSGYNPYNEQFF	.	TRBV29-1	TRBJ2-1	.
TGTGCCAGCAGCGTTTGGGGCAGCTCCTACAATGAGCAGTTCTTC	CASSVWGSSYNEQFF	.	TRBV9	TRBJ2-1	.
TGTGCCTGGAGTGTCTTCCCAGATACGCAGTATTTT	CAWSVFPDTQYF	.	TRBV30	TRBJ2-3	.
TGTGCCAGCAGCCTGGGGGGGACAGGGCGCGAAAAACTGTTTTTT	CASSLGGTGREKLFF	TRBD1	TRBV5-4	TRBJ1-4	few
TGTGCCAGCATCAGGGCAGGGACCCAGTACTTC	CASIRAGTQYF	.	TRBV25-1	TRBJ2-5	few
TGCGCCAGCACCCCACAGGGGCTCACAGATACGCAGTATTTT	CASTPQGLTDTQYF	TRBD1	TRBV5-1	TRBJ2-3	few
TGCAGTGCTAGAGTTGGGAGTATCGGACCGGGACACACAGATACGCAGTATTTT	CSARVGSIGPGHTDTQYF	.	TRBV20-1	TRBJ2-3	few
TGTGCCAGCAGCTCGAGGTTTGGTGTGGACCAAGAGACCCAGTACTTC	CASSSRFGVDQETQYF	.	TRBV7-8	TRBJ2-5	few
TGTGCCAGCAGCACGGAGGGTAGCTCCTACAATGAGCAGTTCTTC	CASSTEGSSYNEQFF	.	TRBV7-2	TRBJ2-1	few
TGTGCCAGCAGCTTCGCGGGGATCACAGATACGCAGTATTTT	CASSFAGITDTQYF	.	TRBV9	TRBJ2-3	few
TGTGCCAGCAGACCCCTGCGAGCGGGGGGAGACAATGAGCAGTTCTTC	CASRPLRAGGDNEQFF	TRBD2	TRBV27	TRBJ2-1	.
TGTGCCAGCAGCTTAGAATCCAGGAACACCGGGGAGCTGTTTTTT	CASSLESRNTGELFF	.	TRBV13	TRBJ2-2	.
TGTGCCAGCAGGGGACAGGGGAACAATGAGCAGTTCTTC	CASRGQGNNEQFF	TRBD1	TRBV5-4	TRBJ2-1	many
TGTGCCAGCAGTTTTCGCATCTACAGGGGAGACGAAGATACGCAGTATTTT	CASSFRIYRGDEDTQYF	TRBD1	TRBV12-3/TRBV12-4	TRBJ2-3	few
TGCGCCAGCAGCCAAGTGGGCAGGGACAGGGGTATGGATGAGCAGTTCTTC	CASSQVGRDRGMDEQFF	TRBD1	TRBV4-1	TRBJ2-1	.
TGTGCCAGCAGTTACGAGCATCGGGGATATGGCTACACCTTC	CASSYEHRGYGYTF	.	TRBV6-5	TRBJ1-2	few
TGTGCCAGCAGGGACACCCAGGAGCGGAGTTCCTACGAGCAGTACTTC	CASRDTQERSSYEQYF	.	TRBV11-2	TRBJ2-7	few
TGCAGTGCTAGACAGGGGGGGGAAGGAATGGGCTACACCTTC	CSARQGGEGMGYTF	TRBD1	TRBV20-1	TRBJ1-2	.
TGTGCCAGCAGCGACCGGGACAGGGGCACCGGGGAGCTGTTTTTT	CASSDRDRGTGELFF	TRBD1	TRBV7-6	TRBJ2-2	few